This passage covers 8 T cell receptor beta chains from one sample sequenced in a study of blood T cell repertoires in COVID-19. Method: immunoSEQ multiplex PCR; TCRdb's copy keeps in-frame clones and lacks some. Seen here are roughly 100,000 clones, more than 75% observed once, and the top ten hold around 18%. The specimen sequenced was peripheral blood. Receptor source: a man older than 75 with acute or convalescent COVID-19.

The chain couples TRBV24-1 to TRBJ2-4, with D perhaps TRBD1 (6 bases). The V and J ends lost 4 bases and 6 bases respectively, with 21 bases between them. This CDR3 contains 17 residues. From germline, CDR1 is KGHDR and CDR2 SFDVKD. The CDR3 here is CATSDRRTNRAANIQYF. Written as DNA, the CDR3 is TGTGCCACCAGTGACCGACGGACGAACAGGGCGGCAAACATTCAGTACTTC.

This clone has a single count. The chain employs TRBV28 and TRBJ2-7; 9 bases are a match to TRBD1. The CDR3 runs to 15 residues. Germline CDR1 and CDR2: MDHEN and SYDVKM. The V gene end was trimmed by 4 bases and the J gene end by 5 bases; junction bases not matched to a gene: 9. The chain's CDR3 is CASSSRDRVANEQYF. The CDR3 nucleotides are TGTGCCAGCAGTTCCCGGGACAGGGTAGCCAACGAGCAGTACTTC.

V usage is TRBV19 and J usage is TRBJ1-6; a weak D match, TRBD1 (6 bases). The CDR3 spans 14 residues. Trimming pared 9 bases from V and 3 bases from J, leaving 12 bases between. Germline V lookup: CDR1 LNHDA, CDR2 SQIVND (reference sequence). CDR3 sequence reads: CASRGQNYNSPLHF. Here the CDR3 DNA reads TGTGCCAGCAGGGGACAAAACTATAATTCACCCCTCCACTTT.

Written as DNA, the CDR3 is TGTGTAGCGCGGGGGGCTACCTACGAGCAGTACTTC. Amino acid sequence: CVARGATYEQYF. The chain has TRBV28 and TRBJ2-7; 8 nucleotides align to TRBD2. The germline gives CDR1 MDHEN, CDR2 SYDVKM. The CDR3 totals 12 residues.

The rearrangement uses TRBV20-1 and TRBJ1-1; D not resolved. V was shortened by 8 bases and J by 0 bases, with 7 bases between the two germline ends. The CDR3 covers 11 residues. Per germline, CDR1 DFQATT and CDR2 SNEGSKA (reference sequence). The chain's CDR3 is CSSGLNTEAFF. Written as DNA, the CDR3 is TGCAGTAGCGGACTGAACACTGAAGCTTTCTTT.

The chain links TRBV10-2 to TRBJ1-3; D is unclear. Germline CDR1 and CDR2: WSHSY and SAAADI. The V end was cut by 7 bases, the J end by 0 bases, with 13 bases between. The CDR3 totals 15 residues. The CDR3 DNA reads TGCGCCAGCACTGGAGAGGGCTTCTCTGGAAACACCATATATTTT. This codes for CASTGEGFSGNTIYF.

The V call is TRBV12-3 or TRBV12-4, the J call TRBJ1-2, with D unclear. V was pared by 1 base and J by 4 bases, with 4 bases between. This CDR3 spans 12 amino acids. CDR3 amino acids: CASSLVSYGYTF. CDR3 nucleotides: TGTGCCAGCAGTTTAGTCAGCTATGGCTACACCTTC.

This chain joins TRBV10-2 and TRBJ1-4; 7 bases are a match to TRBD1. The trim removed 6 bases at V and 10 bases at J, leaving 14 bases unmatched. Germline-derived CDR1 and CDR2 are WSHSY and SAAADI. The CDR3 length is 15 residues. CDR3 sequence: CASRGDRNSRPKLFF. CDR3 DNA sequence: TGCGCCAGCAGGGGGGACAGAAATAGCCGCCCAAAACTGTTTTTT.